The clone carrying this TCR beta chain was observed a few times. TCRbeta library construction was performed incorporating unique molecular identifiers. TCRdb redid the calling of the PCR reads with MiXCR, one entry per CDR3 protein. Of nearly 550,000 distinct CDR3 sequences detected, around 19% appear once; the ten largest clones hold 3% to 4%. This entry comes from a study of T-cell reconstitution after alpha-beta-depleted transplantation in children. There are 13 residues in the CDR3. V was shortened by 0 bases and J by 1 base, with 7 bases between the two germline ends. The V gene's germline CDR1 is DFQATT and CDR2 SNEGSKA (reference sequence).

V is TRBV20-1 and J is TRBJ2-7; no reliable D call. This sequence was found in a human donor who donated a stem cell graft to a child with acute lymphoblastic leukemia. The sequenced sample was PBMCs from the stem cell graft donor, obtained from the stem cell graft. The chain's CDR3 is CSARDLTSYEQYF. The CDR3 DNA reads as TGCAGTGCTAGAGATTTGACGTCCTACGAGCAGTACTTC.